This TCR beta chain was recorded in a study of blood T cell repertoires in COVID-19. About the study: The United States, Italy and Spain provided the acute and convalescent COVID-19 samples. Sample material is recorded as cDNA or gDNA derived from T cells, B-cell-depleted T cells, or PBMCs.

Either two negative PCRs, clearance, or symptom resolution qualified Cohort 3 donors as recovered. The CDR3 spans 15 residues. Germline CDR1 is SGHVS and CDR2 is FQNEAQ. The ends were cut back, 5 bases at V and 4 bases at J, with 17 bases in the middle. In the authors' workflow: Amplifying reference gene primers gave estimates of nucleated cell counts. Measured with immunoSEQ multiplex PCR; TCRdb has only the in-frame clones, and not every one. V and J calls and clone size are those listed in that table; D and trimming were worked out from the DNA. The repertoire holds around 190,000 clones, over 75% seen once, with around 9.5% in the top ten.

Sequencing was carried out using PBMCs or T cells enriched from blood (not recorded which). V usage is TRBV7-8 and J usage is TRBJ2-5; tentative D call: TRBD1 (6 bases). This TCR came from a woman aged 18-30 years who had recovered from COVID-19. The CDR3 DNA is TGTGCCAGCAGCGGGCCGGGACACCCTGGAGAGACCCAGTACTTC. This sequence encodes CASSGPGHPGETQYF.